This is a list of T cell receptor beta chains from one sample in a study of response to subunit inactivated influenza vaccine. TCRdb re-called the RT-PCR reads with MiXCR, one entry per CDR3 protein. This repertoire shows about 700,000 distinct CDR3 sequences, roughly 13% found once; its top ten account for less than 7%. This sample comprised PBMCs from blood, obtained 14 days before vaccination. The receptors were gathered from a man aged 45 to 65 who received an inactivated influenza vaccine. CDR3s include the opening cysteine and the closing phenylalanine or tryptophan. D genes are given only for firm matches. Part of the rows lack a size; the others show once, few, many or a class for expanded clones.

size: NA; D: NA; J: TRBJ2-7; length: 15; V: TRBV24-1; DNA: TGTGCCACCAGTGATCGGACAAAGGGCTCCTACGAGCAGTACTTC; CDR3: CATSDRTKGSYEQYF
size: few; D: TRBD2; J: TRBJ2-1; length: 14; V: TRBV29-1; DNA: TGCAGCGTTGATATAGCGGGAGGCGGGTCTGAGCAGTTCTTC; CDR3: CSVDIAGGGSEQFF
size: once; D: NA; J: TRBJ2-3; length: 11; V: TRBV10-3; DNA: TGTGCCATCAGTCGCGAAGATACGCAGTATTTT; CDR3: CAISREDTQYF
size: many; D: NA; J: TRBJ1-4; length: 15; V: TRBV4-3; DNA: TGCGCCAGCAGCCAAGATTTTGCAACTAATGAAAAACTGTTTTTT; CDR3: CASSQDFATNEKLFF
size: NA; D: NA; J: TRBJ1-5; length: 16; V: TRBV2; DNA: TGTGCCAGCAGTGAAAGGTCAGCGGATAGCAATCAGCCCCAGCATTTT; CDR3: CASSERSADSNQPQHF
size: few; D: NA; J: TRBJ2-1; length: 15; V: TRBV9; DNA: TGTGCCAGCAGCGTAGTGACTAGACCCTACAATGAGCAGTTCTTC; CDR3: CASSVVTRPYNEQFF
size: NA; D: NA; J: TRBJ2-2; length: 16; V: TRBV12-3/TRBV12-4; DNA: TGTGCCAGCAGTTTAGCTTGGGGGCGTCGGACCTGGGAGCTGTTTTTT; CDR3: CASSLAWGRRTWELFF
size: NA; D: NA; J: TRBJ2-5; length: 14; V: TRBV5-1; DNA: TGCGCCAGCAGCTTGGCCGGGGCAGAAGAGACCCAGTACTTC; CDR3: CASSLAGAEETQYF
size: NA; D: TRBD2; J: TRBJ2-7; length: 16; V: TRBV28; DNA: TGTGCCAGCAGTTTTTGGGTTAGCGGGCCCCCCTACGAGCAGTACTTC; CDR3: CASSFWVSGPPYEQYF
size: few; D: NA; J: TRBJ1-5; length: 13; V: TRBV6-1; DNA: TGTGCCAGCACGGGATCCAGCAATCAGCCCCAGCATTTT; CDR3: CASTGSSNQPQHF
size: NA; D: NA; J: TRBJ2-7; length: 13; V: TRBV6-6; DNA: TGTGCCAGCACCCCCAGGGGGGGCTACGAGCAGTACTTC; CDR3: CASTPRGGYEQYF
size: NA; D: TRBD1; J: TRBJ2-7; length: 15; V: TRBV2; DNA: TGTGTCAGCAGTGAAGTAATACAGGGGGCCTACGAGCAGTACTTC; CDR3: CVSSEVIQGAYEQYF
size: few; D: TRBD1; J: TRBJ2-2; length: 17; V: TRBV4-3; DNA: TGCGCCAGCAGCCAAGATTTGTGGGACAGGGGCCCCGGGGAGCTGTTTTTT; CDR3: CASSQDLWDRGPGELFF
size: many; D: NA; J: TRBJ2-7; length: 16; V: TRBV3-1; DNA: TGTGCCAGCAGTAGATACGGGGCAGGGAGTTTCGACGAGCAGTACTTC; CDR3: CASSRYGAGSFDEQYF
size: NA; D: TRBD1; J: TRBJ2-1; length: 12; V: TRBV2; DNA: TGTGCCAGCAGTGACGGTTTCGGGACAGCCCTGTTC; CDR3: CASSDGFGTALF
size: few; D: NA; J: TRBJ2-1; length: 14; V: TRBV5-1; DNA: TGCGCCAGCAGCGCCTCAGGAGGGGGCGATGAGCAGTTCTTC; CDR3: CASSASGGGDEQFF
size: few; D: NA; J: TRBJ1-2; length: 14; V: TRBV20-1; DNA: TGCAGTGCCAAAAAGTCCGGGGGTACCTATGGCTACACCTTC; CDR3: CSAKKSGGTYGYTF
size: NA; D: NA; J: TRBJ2-1; length: 13; V: TRBV6-2/TRBV6-3; DNA: TGTGCCAGCAGTTACGGGCGCCTCAATGAGCAGTTCTTC; CDR3: CASSYGRLNEQFF
size: NA; D: NA; J: TRBJ1-2; length: 16; V: TRBV15; DNA: TGTGCCACCAGCAGAGCCTTTCCCCGAGAGAACTATGGCTACACCTTC; CDR3: CATSRAFPRENYGYTF
size: few; D: TRBD2; J: TRBJ2-7; length: 15; V: TRBV2; DNA: TGTGCCAGCACACCGAATAGCGGGAGGGCGTACGAGCAGTACTTC; CDR3: CASTPNSGRAYEQYF
size: NA; D: TRBD2; J: TRBJ2-6; length: 17; V: TRBV29-1; DNA: TGCAGCGTTGTAATACTAGCGGGTAGCTCTGGGGCCAACGTCCTGACTTTC; CDR3: CSVVILAGSSGANVLTF
size: few; D: TRBD1; J: TRBJ1-4; length: 14; V: TRBV2; DNA: TGTGCCAGTGATAGGGAAGGGGGCCTTGAAAAACTGTTTTTT; CDR3: CASDREGGLEKLFF
size: few; D: NA; J: TRBJ2-3; length: 11; V: TRBV6-2/TRBV6-3; DNA: TGTGCCAGCAACAACGGAGATACGCAGTATTTT; CDR3: CASNNGDTQYF
size: many; D: NA; J: TRBJ2-3; length: 15; V: TRBV20-1; DNA: TGCAGTGCTAGAAGCTTCAGTGCTAGCACAGATACGCAGTATTTT; CDR3: CSARSFSASTDTQYF
size: many; D: TRBD1; J: TRBJ2-3; length: 14; V: TRBV6-5; DNA: TGTGCCAGCAGTTTGGGACAGGGATCAGATACGCAGTATTTT; CDR3: CASSLGQGSDTQYF
size: few; D: NA; J: TRBJ2-7; length: 14; V: TRBV9; DNA: TGTGCCAGCAGCCTCCGGGCACCAGGCTACGAGCAGTACTTC; CDR3: CASSLRAPGYEQYF
size: NA; D: NA; J: TRBJ1-1; length: 15; V: TRBV2; DNA: TGTGCCAGCAGTGAATCGCAGGGGCAAAGGACTGAAGCTTTCTTT; CDR3: CASSESQGQRTEAFF
size: NA; D: NA; J: TRBJ2-3; length: 15; V: TRBV7-9; DNA: TGTGCCAGCAGCCCTACTCCCGGACAGACAGATACGCAGTATTTT; CDR3: CASSPTPGQTDTQYF
size: NA; D: TRBD2; J: TRBJ2-2; length: 15; V: TRBV15; DNA: TGTGCCACCAGCAGCAAGCGGGGTGGTACCGGGGAGCTGTTTTTT; CDR3: CATSSKRGGTGELFF
size: NA; D: TRBD1; J: TRBJ2-7; length: 15; V: TRBV4-3; DNA: TGCGCCAGCAGCCAAGAAAGGACAGGGGGCTACGAGCAGTACTTC; CDR3: CASSQERTGGYEQYF
size: NA; D: NA; J: TRBJ2-3; length: 13; V: TRBV30; DNA: TGTGCCTGGAGTGTAGAGGGAACAGATACGCAGTATTTT; CDR3: CAWSVEGTDTQYF
size: NA; D: NA; J: TRBJ2-1; length: 15; V: TRBV5-5; DNA: TGTGCCAGCAGCTTGGTAGCACTAGCTTACAATGAGCAGTTCTTC; CDR3: CASSLVALAYNEQFF
size: NA; D: TRBD1; J: TRBJ1-2; length: 13; V: TRBV20-1; DNA: TGCAGTGCTCCCCCAAAGGGGGCGGGTGGCTACACCTTC; CDR3: CSAPPKGAGGYTF
size: few; D: NA; J: TRBJ2-5; length: 15; V: TRBV11-2; DNA: TGTGCCAGCAGCTTGGCGAGGGGTAGCCAAGAGACCCAGTACTTC; CDR3: CASSLARGSQETQYF
size: NA; D: NA; J: TRBJ2-5; length: 11; V: TRBV6-6; DNA: TGTGCCAGCACTAACGGAGAGACCCAGTACTTC; CDR3: CASTNGETQYF
size: few; D: TRBD1; J: TRBJ2-1; length: 15; V: TRBV6-1; DNA: TGTGCCAGCAGTAGGGGACAGGTAAACTACAATGAGCAGTTCTTC; CDR3: CASSRGQVNYNEQFF
size: NA; D: NA; J: TRBJ1-2; length: 13; V: TRBV30; DNA: TGTGCCTGGAGTCTAGGGTTTCGGCCTGGCTACACCTTC; CDR3: CAWSLGFRPGYTF
size: many; D: TRBD1; J: TRBJ2-1; length: 16; V: TRBV5-1; DNA: TGCGCCAGCAGCTTGTATCAGGGGGCCTCCGACAATGAGCAGTTCTTC; CDR3: CASSLYQGASDNEQFF
size: NA; D: NA; J: TRBJ2-1; length: 15; V: TRBV12-3/TRBV12-4; DNA: TGTGCCAGCAGTTTTGACAGACTCTCGGGGAATGAGCAGTTCTTC; CDR3: CASSFDRLSGNEQFF
size: few; D: NA; J: TRBJ2-5; length: 14; V: TRBV6-2/TRBV6-3; DNA: TGTGCCAGCAGTTACGTACAGATGCAAGAGACCCAGTACTTC; CDR3: CASSYVQMQETQYF
size: few; D: TRBD2; J: TRBJ2-3; length: 16; V: TRBV15; DNA: TGTGCCACCAGCAGAGCATCGGGACTACGCACAGATACGCAGTATTTT; CDR3: CATSRASGLRTDTQYF
size: NA; D: TRBD1; J: TRBJ2-6; length: 17; V: TRBV7-2; DNA: TGTGCCAGCAGCCCGAGACAGGGAGTGGTTGGGGCCAACGTCCTGACTTTC; CDR3: CASSPRQGVVGANVLTF
size: NA; D: NA; J: TRBJ2-7; length: 12; V: TRBV29-1; DNA: TGCAGCAAACCTTGTGGGGATTACGAGCAGTACTTC; CDR3: CSKPCGDYEQYF
size: few; D: NA; J: TRBJ2-3; length: 13; V: TRBV12-3/TRBV12-4; DNA: TGTGCCAGCAAGCGGGCTAGCACAGATACGCAGTATTTT; CDR3: CASKRASTDTQYF
size: many; D: TRBD1; J: TRBJ1-1; length: 13; V: TRBV6-5; DNA: TGTGCCAGCAGTTGGGACAGGGGTACTGAAGCTTTCTTT; CDR3: CASSWDRGTEAFF